The rows below give T cell receptor beta chains drawn from one sample of a study of memory CD4+ T cells and cytomegalovirus serostatus. Generated by immunoSEQ multiplex PCR, the TCRdb table keeps only in-frame clones and is missing some. The sample gives approximately 70,000 clones, roughly three quarters of which show up once; roughly 4.7% is in the top ten. Sequences were obtained from memory CD4+ T cells from blood. All receptors derive from an adult in good health and CMV-seropositive. Both conserved end residues are part of each CDR3. The D gene is left open where the match is weak. Clone size is shown for a subset of rows, as once, few, many or a class of expanded clone.

CDR3aa: CASSRQGGTNEKLFF
CDR3nt: TGTGCCAGCAGCCGACAGGGTGGGACTAATGAAAAACTGTTTTTT
d_gene: TRBD1
abundance: few
v_gene: TRBV7-9
j_gene: TRBJ1-4

CDR3aa: CASSRQDDGYTF
CDR3nt: TGTGCCAGCAGTCGACAGGATGATGGCTACACCTTC
d_gene: NA
abundance: NA
v_gene: TRBV2
j_gene: TRBJ1-2

CDR3aa: CASSVVAGANTGELFF
CDR3nt: TGTGCCAGTAGTGTTGTGGCGGGAGCGAACACCGGGGAGCTGTTTTTT
d_gene: TRBD2
abundance: NA
v_gene: TRBV19
j_gene: TRBJ2-2

CDR3aa: CASSLGLAGVEQYF
CDR3nt: TGTGCCAGCAGCTTAGGACTAGCGGGAGTCGAGCAGTACTTC
d_gene: TRBD2
abundance: NA
v_gene: TRBV7-9
j_gene: TRBJ2-7

CDR3aa: CASSEGQSQETQYF
CDR3nt: TGCGCCAGCAGCGAGGGACAGTCGCAAGAGACCCAGTACTTC
d_gene: TRBD1
abundance: NA
v_gene: TRBV5-1
j_gene: TRBJ2-5

CDR3aa: CASSALGGRASTDTQYF
CDR3nt: TGTGCCAGTAGTGCACTAGGGGGAAGGGCTAGCACAGATACGCAGTATTTT
d_gene: NA
abundance: NA
v_gene: TRBV19
j_gene: TRBJ2-3

CDR3aa: CASSETKGSNQPQHF
CDR3nt: TGTGCCAGCAGCGAAACGAAGGGTAGCAATCAGCCCCAGCATTTT
d_gene: NA
abundance: NA
v_gene: TRBV7-8
j_gene: TRBJ1-5

CDR3aa: CASSPPWTVETQYF
CDR3nt: TGTGCCAGCTCACCACCGTGGACAGTGGAGACCCAGTACTTC
d_gene: NA
abundance: NA
v_gene: TRBV18
j_gene: TRBJ2-5

CDR3aa: CSVTPGLAGSLVRYNEQFF
CDR3nt: TGCAGCGTCACACCGGGACTAGCGGGATCCCTAGTTCGGTACAATGAGCAGTTCTTC
d_gene: TRBD2
abundance: few
v_gene: TRBV29-1
j_gene: TRBJ2-1

CDR3aa: CASSQSGGKTQYF
CDR3nt: TGTGCCAGCAGCCAAAGCGGCGGAAAGACCCAGTACTTC
d_gene: NA
abundance: once
v_gene: TRBV7-2
j_gene: TRBJ2-5

CDR3aa: CASKGLGINEKLFF
CDR3nt: TGTGCCAGCAAAGGCCTAGGAATTAATGAAAAACTGTTTTTT
d_gene: NA
abundance: NA
v_gene: TRBV6-1
j_gene: TRBJ1-4

CDR3aa: CASSRDVGNTIYF
CDR3nt: TGTGCCAGCTCACGGGACGTAGGAAACACCATATATTTT
d_gene: NA
abundance: few
v_gene: TRBV18
j_gene: TRBJ1-3

CDR3aa: CAGCPGGNNEKLFF
CDR3nt: TGTGCCGGTTGCCCGGGCGGAAATAATGAAAAACTGTTTTTT
d_gene: NA
abundance: NA
v_gene: TRBV28
j_gene: TRBJ1-4

CDR3aa: CASSFRQRVEAFF
CDR3nt: TGTGCCAGCAGCTTCCGACAGAGAGTTGAAGCTTTCTTT
d_gene: NA
abundance: NA
v_gene: TRBV7-2
j_gene: TRBJ1-1

CDR3aa: CASSSDSNQPQHF
CDR3nt: TGTGCCAGCAGTTCGGATAGCAATCAGCCCCAGCATTTT
d_gene: NA
abundance: NA
v_gene: TRBV7-2
j_gene: TRBJ1-5

CDR3aa: CASHSSGNTIYF
CDR3nt: TGTGCCAGCCACAGCTCTGGAAACACCATATATTTT
d_gene: NA
abundance: few
v_gene: TRBV6-1
j_gene: TRBJ1-3

CDR3aa: CASSSRTGAYEQYF
CDR3nt: TGTGCCAGCAGCTCGCGGACAGGGGCCTACGAGCAGTACTTC
d_gene: TRBD1
abundance: NA
v_gene: TRBV5-6
j_gene: TRBJ2-7

CDR3aa: CASSLPGGPYEQYF
CDR3nt: TGTGCCAGCAGCTTACCGGGGGGGCCCTACGAGCAGTACTTC
d_gene: TRBD2
abundance: NA
v_gene: TRBV7-2
j_gene: TRBJ2-7

CDR3aa: CASSLVWGREAFF
CDR3nt: TGTGCCAGCAGCTTAGTTTGGGGACGGGAAGCTTTCTTT
d_gene: NA
abundance: few
v_gene: TRBV11-2
j_gene: TRBJ1-1

CDR3aa: CASSLRGGDSSFNTGELFF
CDR3nt: TGTGCCAGCAGCTTGCGGGGCGGTGACAGTTCTTTTAACACCGGGGAGCTGTTTTTT
d_gene: NA
abundance: NA
v_gene: TRBV7-9
j_gene: TRBJ2-2

CDR3aa: CSVEGTGSDPNYGYTF
CDR3nt: TGCAGCGTTGAAGGGACAGGGTCGGACCCGAACTATGGCTACACCTTC
d_gene: TRBD1
abundance: few
v_gene: TRBV29-1
j_gene: TRBJ1-2

CDR3aa: CASHRSADTQYF
CDR3nt: TGTGCCAGCCACAGGTCGGCAGATACGCAGTATTTT
d_gene: NA
abundance: once
v_gene: TRBV6-6
j_gene: TRBJ2-3

CDR3aa: CASSLGTGKQETQYF
CDR3nt: TGTGCCAGCAGCCTAGGGACAGGGAAGCAAGAGACCCAGTACTTC
d_gene: TRBD1
abundance: few
v_gene: TRBV11-2
j_gene: TRBJ2-5

CDR3aa: CASSRQLGTGELFF
CDR3nt: TGTGCCAGTAGTCGTCAGTTGGGCACCGGGGAGCTGTTTTTT
d_gene: NA
abundance: NA
v_gene: TRBV19
j_gene: TRBJ2-2

CDR3aa: CASSLKGPSSYEQYF
CDR3nt: TGTGCCAGCAGCTTAAAAGGGCCCAGCTCCTACGAGCAGTACTTC
d_gene: NA
abundance: NA
v_gene: TRBV7-9
j_gene: TRBJ2-7

CDR3aa: CASSHGTSGGTDTQYF
CDR3nt: TGTGCCAGCAGCCACGGGACTAGCGGGGGAACAGATACGCAGTATTTT
d_gene: TRBD2
abundance: NA
v_gene: TRBV9
j_gene: TRBJ2-3

CDR3aa: CASSPRSGVDTQYF
CDR3nt: TGTGCCAGCAGCCCACGGAGCGGGGTCGATACGCAGTATTTT
d_gene: TRBD2
abundance: once
v_gene: TRBV7-9
j_gene: TRBJ2-3

CDR3aa: CATSLSASYEQYF
CDR3nt: TGTGCCACCAGTCTTTCCGCCTCTTACGAGCAGTACTTC
d_gene: NA
abundance: NA
v_gene: TRBV15
j_gene: TRBJ2-7